The T cell receptor beta chain described here comes from a study of blood T cells in healthy people across ages. Next came a second PCR, run for about 7 to 12 cycles, which used a sample-barcoded 5' primer along with a J-beta primer mix. A single record per CDR3 protein comes from TCRdb applying MiXCR to the 5' RACE reads. The table shows 580,000 or so distinct CDR3 sequences, with around 50% occurring only once. Researchers collected about 9.7 milliliters of peripheral blood from every single donor. In germline, CDR1 is MNHEY, CDR2 SVGEGT. With 6 bases removed from V and 2 bases from J, the gap between germline ends came to 21 bases. The CDR3 length is 17 residues.

Sequences were obtained from blood. The V call is TRBV6-2 or TRBV6-3, the J call TRBJ2-3, with D possibly matching TRBD2 (7 bases). This receptor was taken from an elderly man in good health. CDR3 protein: CASSRNPSAGATDTQYF. The CDR3 DNA follows: TGTGCCAGCAGCCGAAACCCTTCGGCGGGGGCCACAGATACGCAGTATTTT.